This T cell receptor (beta chain) was identified during a study of cytomegalovirus exposure and HLA in healthy donors. Researchers ran the PCR with 60 Vbeta and 13 Jbeta primers. Some clones are missing from TCRdb's copy, which holds only in-frame ones; the method was immunoSEQ multiplex PCR. The sample has some 150,000 clones, roughly four fifths seen once. Study-wide findings and caveats: Sequencing likely produced, as an artifact, a cluster of highly shared sequence variants. Being indistinguishable, some V segments were excluded, TRBV6-2 and TRBV6-3 among them.

V lost 0 bases to trimming and J lost 10 bases, with 5 bases between them. Germline V gene sequence: CDR1 SGHDT, CDR2 YYEEEE. CDR3 size: 11 residues. With respect to this clone: What it recognizes is unknown.

This clonotype was obtained from a young man in good health and CMV-seropositive. The chain employs TRBV5-6 and TRBJ2-1; D call uncertain. Sample: PBMCs. CDR3 DNA sequence: TGTGCCAGCAGCTTGGAGCGAGAGCAGTTCTTC. This codes for CASSLEREQFF.